This TCR beta chain was recorded in a study of PD-1 blockade in classical Hodgkin lymphoma (dated by TCRdb to 2018 to 2021). At the level of the whole study: Nivolumab dosing was 3 mg/kg intravenously every 2 weeks, continuing until either disease progression or unacceptable toxicity. A peripheral blood immune signature of response to PD-1 blockade in classical Hodgkin lymphoma was defined using TCR beta sequencing and CyTOF. Broad study findings and their caveats: Trial patients with a complete response had baseline diversity similar to that of newly diagnosed patients, while partial responders and progressors had significantly lower diversity. By C4D1, a significant rise was seen in CD4+ TCR diversity but not in CD8+ TCR diversity (p=0.0027 vs p=0.16), and the rise was most apparent among complete responders (p=0.02). Only a single clinical trial cohort was studied, and what caused the repertoire differences, possibly disease activity or prior therapy, remained undefined. Lower diversity was observed in patients in whom nivolumab was started less than 1 year after ASCT, and these patients were excluded from later analyses so that confounding by immune reconstitution would be avoided. Baseline TCR diversity was reported to be lower in newly diagnosed patients than in healthy donors and to be lower still in relapsed/refractory patients.

Interpreted using the paper, the time point label stands for: cycle 4 day 1 (C4D1), after around six weeks of nivolumab. Relapse after autologous stem cell transplantation had occurred in all trial patients, and cohorts A, B and C were distinguished by prior brentuximab vedotin exposure. Using a Miltenyi CD4+ T cell isolation kit, CD4+ T cells were purified from thawed PBMCs through magnetic negative selection. The trial cohort included fewer than 65 patients with relapsed/refractory classical Hodgkin lymphoma, and each patient had a best overall response of complete response, partial response or progressive disease. Single-agent nivolumab was administered to trial patients in the multi-cohort phase II CheckMate 205 trial. Best overall response was determined by an independent review committee according to the 2007 International Working Group response criteria. PBMCs from the trial were collected at three points: immediately before nivolumab initiation (C1D1), and during therapy at cycle 2 day 1 and cycle 4 day 1. Peripheral blood was collected in 8 mL Vacutainer Cell Preparation Tubes, from which PBMCs were isolated by centrifugation and then cryopreserved. Purified CD4+ and CD8+ fractions were prepared only for cases where an additional PBMC sample was available. On LS columns in a quadroMACS separator, the magnetically labelled cells were depleted, and the flow-through was collected as the purified fraction.

The germline V gene (reference sequence) sets CDR1 to SGHNT and CDR2 to YYREEE. V has 3 bases trimmed and J has 9 bases trimmed; junction bases matching no gene number 11. The cysteine opens and the phenylalanine closes a CDR3 of 16 amino acids. Just CDR3 DNA is preserved here, 48 bases in frame from base 1. The Qiagen DNeasy kit was used to extract genomic DNA from unsorted PBMCs and from the negatively selected CD4+ and CD8+ fractions. TCR beta CDR3 regions were amplified by immunoSEQ multiplex PCR using primers annealing to V and J segments. Amplification bias was minimized using a synthetic immune receptor repertoire, and residual bias was removed computationally after sequencing. The authors' pipeline ran thus. Custom Python scripts were used to quantify repertoire diversity as the Shannon entropy index. Unsorted, CD4+ and CD8+ repertoires were examined separately, except in combined analyses, for which CD4+ and CD8+ sequences were merged in silico. Clonal expansion was defined as a frequency increase of at least 2-fold after treatment compared with C1D1, and clones undetected at baseline were assigned a pseudocount of 0.5. Clones with 0 or 1 copy at C1D1 were defined as singleton clones, while clones with 2 or more copies were defined as non-singleton clones. By matching protein sequences in sorted samples from the same patient, clones expanded in unsorted samples were annotated as CD4+, CD8+ or unknown. Diversity changes from C1D1 to C4D1 were tested in paired samples using Wilcoxon tests. Drawn from immuneACCESS, this table holds only the in-frame rearrangements with V and J called that TCRdb kept. Clones are partly lost; checked studies trace under half to an unresolved V gene and leave the rest unexplained. For V, J and clone size, that table is used; D and trimming come from the DNA. In all, the sample holds around 26,000 clones, and roughly 80% of those were seen once. More than 3% of the sample is in the top ten clones.

This clone has a handful of counts. The target of this receptor is not known. Base-call qualities are not available, and no considerably larger clone is one nucleotide away. This specimen was CD4+ T cells from blood, taken before the fourth cycle of nivolumab. The chain is assembled from TRBV5-4 and TRBJ2-1; 11 central bases correspond to TRBD2. This sequence was found in a human donor with classical Hodgkin lymphoma. The CDR3 protein sequence reads: CASSYPGSGGAGEQFF. The base sequence is TGTGCCAGCAGCTACCCGGGTAGCGGGGGGGCCGGTGAGCAGTTCTTC.